The rows below give T cell receptor beta chains drawn from one sample of a study of early T cells in non-severe SARS-CoV-2 infection. TCRdb reanalysed the 5' RACE reads using MiXCR and keeps one entry per CDR3 protein. The sample has 55,000 to 65,000 distinct CDR3 sequences, about 9.1% seen once. The sequencing sample was made of whole blood. Receptors were obtained from an adult who was a healthcare worker with PCR-confirmed SARS-CoV-2 infection or an uninfected control (not recorded which). The CDR3 runs from the conserved cysteine through the conserved F or W. The D gene is left open where the match is weak. The size of a clone is reported for some rows only, either as once, few or many, or as a class for expanded clones.

clone_size	v_call	j_call	d_call	cdr3_aa	cdr3_nt
-	TRBV5-5	TRBJ2-1	TRBD2	CASSFFSGRAQGEQFF	TGTGCCAGCAGCTTCTTTAGCGGGAGGGCCCAGGGTGAGCAGTTCTTC
-	TRBV7-9	TRBJ1-1	-	CASSLQGPNTEAFF	TGTGCCAGCAGCTTGCAGGGACCCAACACTGAAGCTTTCTTT
few	TRBV2	TRBJ2-1	TRBD2	CASSVTSGRVSEQFF	TGTGCCAGCAGTGTCACTAGCGGGAGGGTATCTGAGCAGTTCTTC
-	TRBV20-1	TRBJ2-3	TRBD1	CSAPGTGSMDTQYF	TGCAGTGCTCCCGGGACAGGGAGCATGGATACGCAGTATTTT
many	TRBV12-3/TRBV12-4	TRBJ2-5	TRBD1	CASSELDSGGRETQYF	TGTGCCAGCAGTGAACTCGATTCAGGGGGCCGTGAGACCCAGTACTTC
many	TRBV5-1	TRBJ2-3	-	CASSQDPSRVDTQYF	TGCGCCAGCAGCCAAGACCCGTCAAGGGTAGATACGCAGTATTTT
many	TRBV7-2	TRBJ2-7	-	CASSSTGTSYEQYF	TGTGCCAGCAGCTCGACAGGAACCTCCTACGAGCAGTACTTC
many	TRBV6-5	TRBJ1-1	TRBD1	CASSGLNRGSEAFF	TGTGCCAGCAGTGGACTGAACAGGGGTTCTGAAGCTTTCTTT
few	TRBV10-2	TRBJ2-7	TRBD2	CASKGLALREQYF	TGCGCCAGCAAGGGACTAGCGCTGAGGGAGCAGTACTTC
many	TRBV5-1	TRBJ2-3	-	CASSPHPDPTRGTQYF	TGCGCCAGCAGCCCCCACCCCGACCCTACGCGCGGTACGCAGTATTTT
many	TRBV7-8	TRBJ2-5	TRBD1	CASSLLYKMTGYQETQYF	TGTGCCAGCAGCTTATTATACAAAATGACAGGGTACCAAGAGACCCAGTACTTC
few	TRBV6-2/TRBV6-3	TRBJ2-1	TRBD1	CASSYLGQGGNEQFF	TGTGCCAGCAGTTACTTAGGACAGGGGGGGAATGAGCAGTTCTTC
many	TRBV14	TRBJ1-1	-	CASSQPKGEVTEAFF	TGTGCCAGCAGCCAGCCAAAGGGGGAGGTCACTGAAGCTTTCTTT
many	TRBV12-3/TRBV12-4	TRBJ1-2	-	CASSPQGELYGYTF	TGTGCCAGCAGTCCACAGGGTGAGCTCTATGGCTACACCTTC
many	TRBV7-7	TRBJ2-1	TRBD2	CASSPTSALYNEQFF	TGTGCTAGCAGCCCGACTAGCGCACTCTACAATGAGCAGTTCTTC
few	TRBV27	TRBJ2-1	-	CASGYGPFYNEQFF	TGTGCCAGCGGGTACGGGCCATTCTACAATGAGCAGTTCTTC
many	TRBV3-1	TRBJ2-1	-	CASSQDHLGAPIQSSYNEQFF	TGTGCCAGCAGCCAAGATCACCTGGGGGCCCCAATTCAGAGCTCCTACAATGAGCAGTTCTTC
-	TRBV5-4	TRBJ2-1	TRBD2	CASSPLGLAGEGEQFF	TGTGCCAGCAGCCCCCTGGGACTAGCGGGAGAGGGTGAGCAGTTCTTC
few	TRBV20-1	TRBJ1-2	-	CSARDSGSQGYTF	TGCAGTGCTAGAGATTCAGGCAGCCAGGGCTACACCTTC
many	TRBV5-4	TRBJ2-1	-	CASSLSGHTYNEQFF	TGTGCCAGCAGCTTGTCGGGCCATACCTACAATGAGCAGTTCTTC
-	TRBV5-1	TRBJ2-7	-	CASSLLVPYEQYF	TGCGCCAGCAGCTTGCTGGTTCCCTACGAGCAGTACTTC
few	TRBV7-9	TRBJ2-1	-	CASSPPSVVEQFF	TGTGCCAGCAGCCCCCCCTCAGTCGTTGAGCAGTTCTTC
-	TRBV9	TRBJ2-1	TRBD2	CASSRLAGVGNEQFF	TGTGCCAGCAGCCGACTAGCGGGAGTTGGCAATGAGCAGTTCTTC
many	TRBV7-6	TRBJ2-5	-	CASSPLEVQETQYF	TGTGCCAGCAGCCCGCTCGAGGTACAAGAGACCCAGTACTTC
-	TRBV5-6	TRBJ2-7	TRBD1	CASSVRDRGYKGEQYF	TGTGCCAGCAGCGTCCGGGACAGGGGGTATAAGGGCGAGCAGTACTTC
many	TRBV4-3	TRBJ1-2	TRBD1	CASSQVWAGGYGYTF	TGCGCCAGCAGCCAAGTCTGGGCAGGGGGCTATGGCTACACCTTC
many	TRBV20-1	TRBJ1-5	-	CSAREGGGSNQPQHF	TGCAGTGCTAGAGAGGGGGGTGGTAGCAATCAGCCCCAGCATTTT
few	TRBV18	TRBJ2-2	TRBD2	CASSPTLAGVGTGELFF	TGTGCCAGCTCACCTACACTAGCGGGAGTTGGAACCGGGGAGCTGTTTTTT
many	TRBV9	TRBJ1-4	-	CASSVTPDEKLFF	TGTGCCAGCAGCGTAACGCCGGATGAAAAACTGTTTTTT
many	TRBV6-5	TRBJ1-1	-	CASSRAGQGNTEAFF	TGTGCCAGCAGTCGGGCGGGGCAGGGGAACACTGAAGCTTTCTTT
many	TRBV7-9	TRBJ2-2	-	CASSLVANTGELFF	TGTGCCAGCAGCTTAGTTGCGAACACCGGGGAGCTGTTTTTT
many	TRBV5-5	TRBJ2-7	TRBD1	CASRDGTGDHEQYF	TGTGCCAGCCGGGACGGGACAGGGGACCACGAGCAGTACTTC
few	TRBV7-9	TRBJ1-5	-	CASSFTGSGQPQHF	TGTGCCAGCAGCTTCACAGGGTCAGGTCAGCCCCAGCATTTT
many	TRBV18	TRBJ2-1	TRBD2	CASSPLGTSGSGGEQFF	TGTGCCAGCTCACCACTCGGGACTAGCGGGAGTGGAGGTGAGCAGTTCTTC
few	TRBV7-3	TRBJ2-1	-	CASSAGRYNEQFF	TGTGCCAGCAGCGCCGGACGCTACAATGAGCAGTTCTTC
few	TRBV12-3/TRBV12-4	TRBJ1-1	-	CASRLEPNTEAFF	TGTGCCAGCAGGTTAGAGCCGAACACTGAAGCTTTCTTT
many	TRBV15	TRBJ2-7	-	CATSRVASDITYEQYF	TGTGCCACCAGCAGAGTGGCGTCGGACATAACCTACGAGCAGTACTTC
few	TRBV5-7	TRBJ1-4	-	CARGGFNEKLFF	TGTGCCCGCGGGGGCTTTAATGAAAAACTGTTTTTT
-	TRBV19	TRBJ2-4	TRBD2	CATKPGGSIAKNIQYF	TGTGCCACCAAGCCCGGGGGGTCTATCGCCAAAAACATTCAGTACTTC
many	TRBV6-6	TRBJ1-1	TRBD1	CASSYSGTGVHLWNTEAFF	TGTGCCAGCAGTTACTCCGGGACAGGGGTCCATCTCTGGAACACTGAAGCTTTCTTT
few	TRBV3-1	TRBJ2-2	TRBD2	CASSPTRLAGDTGELFF	TGTGCCAGCAGCCCAACTCGTCTAGCGGGAGACACCGGGGAGCTGTTTTTT
many	TRBV5-6	TRBJ1-2	-	CASSQTEFYGYTF	TGTGCCAGCAGCCAGACAGAATTCTATGGCTACACCTTC